This T cell receptor (beta chain) appears in the sequencing data of a study of blood T cell repertoires in COVID-19 (dated by TCRdb to the early 2020s). Turning to the overall study: Collaborator samples came from the United States, Italy and Spain and covered acute and convalescent phases of COVID-19. A freely available public database, intended as a resource for researchers studying the immune response to SARS-CoV-2, is where the repertoires were released. The prospective study material was composed of cDNA or gDNA derived from T cells, B-cell-depleted T cells, or PBMCs. The samples were drawn from two sources: the first 160 participants of the ongoing ImmuneRACE study, and 950 to 1,500 subjects contributed by 6 global collaborators. Subjects who had been exposed to COVID-19, were actively infected with it, or had recovered from it provided the deeply sampled blood TCRbeta repertoires that made up the dataset. Where HLA class I and class II types were available, the types were taken from metadata supplied by the sample provider, not from assay-based typing. Sample metadata almost always included a de-identified subject ID, COVID-19 status, age in years and sex. Summary of the overall study and its limitations: Clinical and demographic metadata were provided uncurated, with the amount varying by source and participant.

The immunoSEQ Assay, a bias-controlled multiplex PCR, was used to amplify TCRbeta CDR3 regions from genomic DNA. In the source study's methods: The number of nucleated cells in each sample was estimated from the amplification of reference gene primers within the assay. To quantify the absolute abundance of each unique TCRbeta CDR3 rearrangement, sequence reads were collapsed and filtered. For each sample, productive Simpson clonality was calculated as the square root of Simpson's diversity index across productive rearrangements. As stored in TCRdb, this immuneACCESS dataset retains in-frame rearrangements with V and J assigned. A fraction of the clones does not appear; measured against another copy, unresolved V genes explain less than half of the discrepancy, and the remainder lacks a known reason. The V and J calls and clone size are taken from that table; D and trimming were inferred from the DNA. Across this sample there are around 450,000 clones, with 90% seen only once. The ten largest clones add up to 0.6% to 0.7% of the sample.

The CDR3 covers 12 residues, taking in both the cysteine and the phenylalanine. The kept DNA is CDR3 alone, 36 bases in frame from the first base. At the junction V is shortened by 10 bases and J by 9 bases, with 16 bases in between. CDR1 ENHRY and CDR2 SYGVKD are derived from the germline V gene. Details on this clone: The specificity of this receptor is unknown. Within one base of it there is no much larger clone, and no base qualities were kept.

In the prospective study, participants were about 18 to 100 years old, resided in 25 or so geographic areas of the United States, and were enrolled through a virtual design. Cohort assignment in the prospective study relied on participant-reported clinical history from a screening survey and a study questionnaire. Recovered participants in ImmuneRACE Cohort 3 were defined as having two consecutive negative NP/OP PCR tests, clearance from a healthcare professional, or resolution of symptoms. Mobile phlebotomists in the prospective study collected whole blood, serum and a nasopharyngeal or oropharyngeal swab from every participant. Additional blood draws and questionnaires over an approximately 2-month period could optionally be provided by prospective study participants. Prospective study blood samples were shipped either frozen or at room temperature before DNA extraction.

The sequencing sample was made of PBMCs or T cells enriched from blood (not recorded which). The chain is assembled from TRBV10-3 and TRBJ2-1; TRBD1 could be the D gene, as 6 bases match. This clonotype originated in a man younger than 30 who had recovered from COVID-19. The DNA sequence is given as TGTGCCAACCGGGACACCTCGGGTGAGCAGTTCTTC. Translated, this gives CANRDTSGEQFF.